This T cell receptor (beta chain) was identified during a study of control samples from healthy donors and cancer patients. This table comes from immunoSEQ multiplex PCR, and its TCRdb copy is limited to in-frame clones, with some not included. Of approximately 89,000 clones listed, over 65% were seen once; the top ten hold about 2.1%. There are 15 residues in the CDR3. Per the germline V gene, CDR1 is SGHTA and CDR2 is FQGTGA. The V and J ends lost 1 base and 9 bases respectively, with 16 bases between them. This receptor was identified in a woman aged 40-49 years in good health. The V and J genes are TRBV7-3 and TRBJ2-1, with D unclear. The specimen was blood. CDR3: CASSLRASPPGEQFF. CDR3 sequence (DNA): TGTGCCAGCAGCTTAAGGGCGTCACCTCCGGGTGAGCAGTTCTTC.